This record looks at one T cell receptor (beta chain) sequence and its context. The antigen is not known. Assay: immunoSEQ multiplex PCR; the TCRdb copy retains only in-frame clones and omits some. The profile shows some 170,000 clones, roughly nine tenths of them singletons. This specimen belongs to a study of T cell responses to AZD1222 COVID-19 vaccine. Study outcomes and limitations: The repertoires were collected only after the peak T cell response.

The receptor was isolated from an adult in good health. This specimen consisted of peripheral blood, obtained on day 0 of AZD1222 vaccination.

For the CDR3, the DNA is TGTGCCAGCAGTGATAACAGCGTCTCTGGGGCCAACGTCCTGACTTTC. It specifies CASSDNSVSGANVLTF. The V call is TRBV6-1, the J call TRBJ2-6; D remains ambiguous. Trimming removed 3 bases from V and 0 bases from J, with 9 bases in between. CDR3 size: 16 residues. Germline V gives CDR1 MNHNS, CDR2 SASEGT.